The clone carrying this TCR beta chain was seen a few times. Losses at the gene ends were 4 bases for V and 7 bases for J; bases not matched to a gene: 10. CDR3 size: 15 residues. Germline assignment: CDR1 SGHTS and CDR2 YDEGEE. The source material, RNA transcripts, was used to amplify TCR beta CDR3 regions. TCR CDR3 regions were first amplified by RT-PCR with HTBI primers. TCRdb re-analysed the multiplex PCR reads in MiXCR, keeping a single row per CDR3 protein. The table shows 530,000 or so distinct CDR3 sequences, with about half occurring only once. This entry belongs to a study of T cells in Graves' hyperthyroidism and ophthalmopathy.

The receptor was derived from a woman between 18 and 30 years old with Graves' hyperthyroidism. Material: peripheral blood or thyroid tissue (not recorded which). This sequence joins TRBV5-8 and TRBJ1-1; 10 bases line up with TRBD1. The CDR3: CASSPRTGGRVEAFF. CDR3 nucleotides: TGTGCCAGCAGCCCGCGGACAGGGGGGAGGGTTGAAGCTTTCTTT. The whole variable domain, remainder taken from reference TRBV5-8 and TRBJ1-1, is EAGVTQSPTHLIKTRGQQATLRCSPISGHTSVYWYQQALGLGLQFLLWYDEGEERNRGNFPPRFSGRQFPNYSSELNVNALELEDSALYLCASSPRTGGRVEAFFGQGTRLTVV.